This TCR beta chain was identified during a study of CD8 T cells in Susac syndrome. Negative isolation was used for CD8+ and CD4+ T cells and FACS enrichment for TEMRA cells. The germline gives CDR1 GTSNPN, CDR2 SVGIG (reference sequence). Trimming at V came to 5 bases and at J to 5 bases, leaving 2 bases not matched to a gene. The CDR3 spans 11 residues. Random hexamers primed reverse transcription of about 0.45 to 1 ug RNA. It was immunoSEQ multiplex PCR that amplified TCR beta CDR3 across 54 Vbeta and 13 Jbeta. TCRdb itself ran the immunoSEQ multiplex PCR reads through MiXCR, one entry per CDR3 protein. The sample has roughly 190,000 distinct CDR3 sequences, roughly 95% seen once.

The sequence was obtained from a human donor in good health. The rearrangement uses TRBV30 and TRBJ2-7; TRBD1 aligns across 8 bases. Sequences were obtained from CD4+ T cells from PBMCs. The CDR3 is CAWGQGDEQYF. In DNA form, the CDR3 reads TGTGCCTGGGGACAGGGCGACGAGCAGTACTTC.